This T cell receptor beta chain was captured in a study of vaccination and CD4 T cells after COVID-19. Study information: Comprising six males and four females, the convalescent participants counted two Hispanic individuals among them.

Cultured CD4+ T-cell DNA underwent Oncomine TCR Beta short-read sequencing. TCRdb processed the PCR reads anew with MiXCR; each CDR3 protein has one entry. The sample consists of some 18,000 distinct CDR3 sequences, about 70% of them appearing once. Sample treatment: approximately 9-day PBMC culture with coronavirus spike peptide pools or control peptides (ViraFEST assay). On this clonotype itself: Its antigen remains unidentified.

The sample comprised CD4+ T cells from blood, cultured in vitro. The sequence derives from a human donor who had recovered from COVID-19.

The CDR3 coding sequence is TGTGCTAGCGGGACGGGACGCCCATCCCTCGGCTACACCTTC. Its translation is CASGTGRPSLGYTF. The V call is TRBV12-3 or TRBV12-4, the J call TRBJ1-2; D might be TRBD1 (5 bases). This CDR3 spans 14 amino acids.